A selection of T cell receptor beta chains follows, all from one sample in a study of OX40 agonist ivuxolimab in advanced cancers. Sequencing used immunoSEQ multiplex PCR; TCRdb keeps in-frame clones, though not all of them. The sample shows about 58,000 clones, about 82% of them seen only once. The sample was CD4+ or CD8+ T cells sorted from blood, taken in a trial of the OX40 agonist ivuxolimab. The receptor source for this set is an adult with an advanced solid tumor such as melanoma, head and neck, liver or kidney cancer. CDR3s include the opening cysteine and the closing phenylalanine or tryptophan. Fields, in order: CDR3 length, clone size, J gene, V gene, D gene, CDR3 protein, CDR3 DNA. A D gene is named only where the DNA matches it firmly. Rows may omit the clone size; those that give it use once, few, many or a size class.

15,few,TRBJ1-3,TRBV7-9,.,CASSFDGRAGNTIYF,TGTGCCAGCAGCTTCGACGGCAGGGCTGGAAACACCATATATTTT
15,.,TRBJ1-2,TRBV5-4,TRBD1,CASSPPGQGDYGYTF,TGTGCCAGCAGCCCTCCGGGACAGGGGGACTATGGCTACACCTTC
15,.,TRBJ1-6,TRBV5-4,.,CASSFGSSYNSPLHF,TGTGCCAGCAGCTTTGGGAGCTCCTATAATTCACCCCTCCACTTT
11,few,TRBJ2-3,TRBV29-1,.,CSVELLDTQYF,TGCAGCGTTGAATTACTGGATACGCAGTATTTT
18,once,TRBJ1-2,TRBV7-2,TRBD1,CASSFSGTGGFLNYGYTF,TGTGCCAGCAGCTTCTCCGGGACAGGGGGCTTTCTTAACTATGGCTACACCTTC
13,.,TRBJ1-2,TRBV5-6,.,CASSADRRDGYTF,TGTGCCAGCAGCGCCGACAGACGGGATGGCTACACCTTC
16,.,TRBJ1-1,TRBV18,.,CASSPGEGLMNTEAFF,TGTGCCAGCTCACCAGGTGAAGGTCTAATGAACACTGAAGCTTTCTTT
17,.,TRBJ1-3,TRBV27,.,CASSLSPGPNSGNTIYF,TGTGCCAGCAGTTTATCCCCCGGGCCCAACTCTGGAAACACCATATATTTT
14,.,TRBJ1-2,TRBV6-4,.,CASSDDPDLYGYTF,TGTGCCAGCAGTGACGATCCCGACCTCTATGGCTACACCTTC
16,.,TRBJ2-7,TRBV4-1,TRBD1,CASSQGRNRGSYEQYF,TGCGCCAGCAGCCAAGGGCGCAACAGGGGATCCTACGAGCAGTACTTC
15,.,TRBJ2-1,TRBV2,TRBD1,CASRTDRGSYNEQFF,TGTGCCAGCAGGACTGACAGGGGCTCCTACAATGAGCAGTTCTTC
13,.,TRBJ1-4,TRBV10-1,.,CASRADRNGELFF,TGCGCCAGCCGAGCGGACAGAAACGGGGAACTGTTTTTT
15,.,TRBJ1-4,TRBV15,TRBD1,CATSRDRGGHEKLFF,TGTGCCACCAGCAGAGATCGAGGGGGCCATGAAAAACTGTTTTTT
16,.,TRBJ2-3,TRBV19,TRBD2,CASTPFSGGATDTQYF,TGTGCCAGTACCCCGTTTAGCGGGGGCGCCACAGATACGCAGTATTTT
13,.,TRBJ1-2,TRBV11-2,.,CASVRGSGYGYTF,TGTGCCAGCGTCAGAGGGTCGGGCTATGGCTACACCTTC
18,.,TRBJ1-2,TRBV7-6,TRBD1,CASSPEASGQGALGGYTF,TGTGCCAGCAGCCCTGAGGCTTCCGGACAGGGGGCCCTGGGTGGCTACACCTTC
15,.,TRBJ1-1,TRBV18,TRBD1,CASSQDRGLNTEAFF,TGTGCCAGCTCACAGGACAGGGGGCTGAACACTGAAGCTTTCTTT
16,.,TRBJ1-6,TRBV4-2,.,CASSQGTAQRNSPLHF,TGTGCCAGCAGCCAAGGCACGGCACAAAGGAATTCACCCCTCCACTTT
17,.,TRBJ2-2,TRBV9,TRBD2,CASSVVPPREGTGELFF,TGTGCCAGCAGCGTAGTACCCCCCAGGGAGGGCACCGGGGAGCTGTTTTTT
14,.,TRBJ1-1,TRBV19,.,CASSSRGRNTEAFF,TGTGCCAGTAGTTCCAGGGGAAGGAACACTGAAGCTTTCTTT
14,.,TRBJ2-3,TRBV6-1,TRBD1,CASSFRTGPDTQYF,TGTGCCAGTAGTTTTAGGACAGGGCCTGATACGCAGTATTTT
13,.,TRBJ2-7,TRBV5-1,TRBD1,CASNTGTAYEQYF,TGCGCCAGCAATACCGGGACAGCCTACGAGCAGTACTTC
17,.,TRBJ1-4,TRBV7-2,TRBD1,CASSVVGTGGASEKLFF,TGTGCCAGCAGCGTAGTCGGAACAGGGGGCGCGAGTGAAAAACTGTTTTTT
15,.,TRBJ2-7,TRBV19,TRBD1,CASSKSPGQVGEQYF,TGTGCCAGTAGTAAATCCCCGGGACAGGTAGGCGAGCAGTACTTC
16,.,TRBJ1-5,TRBV2,TRBD1,CASSEDRTGGNQPQHF,TGTGCCAGCAGTGAAGACCGGACAGGGGGCAATCAGCCCCAGCATTTT
14,few,TRBJ1-5,TRBV6-1,.,CASSERSSGQPQHF,TGTGCCAGCAGTGAAAGGTCTTCTGGGCAGCCCCAGCATTTT
13,.,TRBJ1-2,TRBV2,.,CASRWDGSYGYTF,TGTGCCAGCAGATGGGACGGATCCTATGGCTACACCTTC
16,.,TRBJ1-2,TRBV11-2,.,CASRGPGGGTNYGYTF,TGTGCCAGCAGGGGTCCCGGGGGGGGCACTAACTATGGCTACACCTTC
15,.,TRBJ1-4,TRBV27,TRBD1,CASSFDRGLGEKLFF,TGTGCCAGCAGTTTCGACAGGGGGCTTGGTGAAAAACTGTTTTTT
16,.,TRBJ1-2,TRBV9,.,CASSGTGTPTRYGYTF,TGTGCCAGCAGCGGGACCGGGACACCGACCCGCTATGGCTACACCTTC
18,once,TRBJ2-2,TRBV25-1,.,CASSPYAGGAHGTGELFF,TGTGCCAGCAGCCCATACGCTGGGGGGGCGCATGGCACCGGGGAGCTGTTTTTT
14,medium-sized,TRBJ1-5,TRBV2,TRBD1,CASSRTGGNQPQHF,TGTGCCAGCAGTAGGACAGGGGGTAATCAGCCCCAGCATTTT
15,.,TRBJ2-1,TRBV7-2,.,CASSPGSGVVGEQFF,TGTGCCAGCAGCCCAGGCTCAGGGGTCGTTGGTGAGCAGTTCTTC
15,.,TRBJ1-3,TRBV10-1,.,CASSATGSSGNTIYF,TGCGCCAGCAGCGCTACGGGTTCCTCTGGAAACACCATATATTTT
14,.,TRBJ2-7,TRBV28,.,CASTPSDLSYEQYF,TGTGCCAGCACCCCCTCGGATCTATCCTACGAGCAGTACTTC
15,.,TRBJ2-3,TRBV18,TRBD1,CASSQGQGRDDTQYF,TGTGCCAGCTCACAGGGACAGGGAAGGGATGATACGCAGTATTTT
16,.,TRBJ1-6,TRBV18,TRBD1,CASSPGTGGVESPLHF,TGTGCCAGCTCGCCCGGGACAGGGGGCGTCGAGTCACCCCTCCACTTT
16,.,TRBJ2-1,TRBV7-8,.,CASSLVGAPQFNEQFF,TGTGCCAGCAGCTTAGTCGGGGCCCCACAATTCAATGAGCAGTTCTTC
15,.,TRBJ1-4,TRBV19,TRBD1,CASSSWTGGVEKLFF,TGTGCCAGTAGTTCGTGGACAGGGGGTGTGGAAAAACTGTTTTTT
16,.,TRBJ1-5,TRBV7-2,.,CASSLDLGGSNQPQHF,TGTGCCAGCAGCTTAGATCTGGGGGGGAGCAATCAGCCCCAGCATTTT
16,.,TRBJ2-5,TRBV25-1,.,CASSFRLGRSQETQYF,TGTGCCAGCAGTTTCCGGCTGGGACGCTCACAAGAGACCCAGTACTTC
16,.,TRBJ1-4,TRBV2,.,CASSLKGLRGHGKLFF,TGTGCCAGCAGTCTAAAGGGCCTCCGGGGGCACGGAAAACTGTTTTTT